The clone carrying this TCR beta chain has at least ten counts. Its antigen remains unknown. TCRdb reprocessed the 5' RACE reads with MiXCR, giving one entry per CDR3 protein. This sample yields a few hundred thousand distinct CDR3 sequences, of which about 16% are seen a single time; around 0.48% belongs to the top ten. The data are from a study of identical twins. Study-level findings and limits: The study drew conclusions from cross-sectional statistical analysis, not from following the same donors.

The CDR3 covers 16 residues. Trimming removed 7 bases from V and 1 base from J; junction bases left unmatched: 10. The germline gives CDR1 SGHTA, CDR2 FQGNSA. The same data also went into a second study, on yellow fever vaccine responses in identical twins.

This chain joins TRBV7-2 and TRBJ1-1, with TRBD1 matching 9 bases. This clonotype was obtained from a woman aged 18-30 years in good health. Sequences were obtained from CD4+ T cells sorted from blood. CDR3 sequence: CASTTGGGVRNTEAFF. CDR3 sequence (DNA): TGTGCCAGCACAACAGGGGGCGGGGTGAGGAACACTGAAGCTTTCTTT.